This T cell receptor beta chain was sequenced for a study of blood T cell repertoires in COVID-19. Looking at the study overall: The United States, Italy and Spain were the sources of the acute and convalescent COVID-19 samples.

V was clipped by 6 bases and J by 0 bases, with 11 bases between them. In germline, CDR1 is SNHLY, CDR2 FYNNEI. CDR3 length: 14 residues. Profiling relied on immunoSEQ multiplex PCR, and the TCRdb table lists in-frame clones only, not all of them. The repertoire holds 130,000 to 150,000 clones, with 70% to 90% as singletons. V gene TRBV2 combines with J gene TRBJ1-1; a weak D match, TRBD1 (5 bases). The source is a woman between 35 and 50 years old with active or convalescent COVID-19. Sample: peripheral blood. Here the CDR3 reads CASSAGHLNTEAFF. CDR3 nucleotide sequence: TGTGCCAGCAGCGCCGGACACCTGAACACTGAAGCTTTCTTT.